Sequencing of this T cell receptor beta chain was carried out in a study of cytomegalovirus exposure and HLA in healthy donors. Study outcomes and limitations: The presence/absence work took it that sequencing depth was about the same across donors. Confirmation was obtained in vitro that three CMV-associated chains are specific for CMV antigens.

PCR was performed using 60 Vbeta and 13 Jbeta primers. Using immunoSEQ multiplex PCR, the repertoire was profiled, and TCRdb retains in-frame clones only, with some absent. The table has 200,000 to 300,000 clones, almost 85% seen once. The CDR3 loop spans 16 amino acids. Germline V gives CDR1 MNHNS, CDR2 SASEGT. Details on this clone: What it recognizes is unknown.

This receptor was taken from a woman between 40 and 50 years old in good health and CMV-seropositive. The V gene is TRBV6-1, the J gene TRBJ2-5; 8 bases match TRBD2. The J call may be wrong; the DNA end is better matched by TRBJ2-7. The sequenced sample consisted of PBMCs. The CDR3 here is CASSEELGRASYEQYF. For the CDR3, the DNA is TGTGCCAGCAGTGAAGAACTCGGGAGGGCCTCCTACGAGCAGTACTTC.